This T cell receptor (beta chain) was sequenced during a study of blood T cell repertoires in COVID-19. Study summary: COVID-19 samples collected from the United States, Italy and Spain covered acute and convalescent phases. Sources were T cells, B-cell-depleted T cells, or PBMCs; the material itself was cDNA or gDNA.

This CDR3 spans 14 amino acids. In the original workflow: Researchers report that nucleated cell counts were estimated from reference gene primer amplification. Sequencing used immunoSEQ multiplex PCR; TCRdb keeps in-frame clones, though not all of them. The DNA gave D and trimming, while V, J and clone size come from that table. Among 230,000 or so clones listed, around 82% were seen once. What was sequenced was peripheral blood. This TCR was recovered from a man aged 40-55 years with active or convalescent COVID-19. V gene TRBV12-2 combines with J gene TRBJ1-4; TRBD1 reflects the table's D call only, with no check against the DNA. TRBV12-2 is classified as a pseudogene. The CDR3 region is CASRIQGAREKLFF. CDR3 in DNA: TGTGCAAGTCGGATACAGGGGGCGCGGGAAAAACTGTTTTTT.